A selection of T cell receptor beta chains follows, all from one sample in a study of blood T cell repertoires in COVID-19. Clones were read by immunoSEQ multiplex PCR, and TCRdb kept only the in-frame ones, dropping some. The table records around 460,000 clones, approximately 90% of them present only once. Sequenced material: peripheral blood. Receptors were obtained from a man aged 18 to 29 with COVID-19, enrolled during active disease. Both conserved end residues are part of each CDR3. Each record gives: D gene, V gene, clone size, J gene, CDR3 protein, CDR3 DNA. D genes are given only for firm matches. Only part of the rows carry a size: once, few, many, or a class if the clone is expanded.

d_call: TRBD1
v_call: TRBV4-1
clone_size: -
j_call: TRBJ1-2
cdr3_aa: CASSQPTGVRTF
cdr3_nt: TGCGCCAGCAGCCAACCGACAGGGGTGCGCACCTTC

d_call: TRBD1
v_call: TRBV27
clone_size: -
j_call: TRBJ1-2
cdr3_aa: CASSPTSGGGGGYTF
cdr3_nt: TGTGCCAGCAGTCCAACGTCAGGGGGCGGAGGTGGCTACACCTTC

d_call: TRBD1
v_call: TRBV7-9
clone_size: once
j_call: TRBJ2-3
cdr3_aa: CASSPFRFPGQGTDTQYF
cdr3_nt: TGTGCCAGCAGCCCGTTTCGATTCCCGGGACAGGGCACAGATACGCAGTATTTT

d_call: TRBD2
v_call: TRBV24-1
clone_size: -
j_call: TRBJ2-1
cdr3_aa: CATSDSGTSGRSSYNEQFF
cdr3_nt: TGTGCCACCAGTGACTCCGGGACTAGCGGGAGGAGCTCCTACAATGAGCAGTTCTTC

d_call: -
v_call: TRBV10-1
clone_size: -
j_call: TRBJ2-1
cdr3_aa: CASSESTGPSYNEQFF
cdr3_nt: TGCGCCAGCAGTGAGTCGACGGGTCCGTCCTACAATGAGCAGTTCTTC

d_call: -
v_call: TRBV11-2
clone_size: -
j_call: TRBJ2-1
cdr3_aa: CASSGPGGRNEQFF
cdr3_nt: TGTGCCAGCAGCGGGCCGGGGGGCCGTAATGAGCAGTTCTTC

d_call: TRBD1
v_call: TRBV7-2
clone_size: -
j_call: TRBJ1-3
cdr3_aa: CASSSGTGGPANTIYF
cdr3_nt: TGTGCCAGCAGCTCGGGAACAGGGGGCCCCGCTAACACCATATATTTT

d_call: -
v_call: TRBV3-1/TRBV3-2
clone_size: -
j_call: TRBJ2-2
cdr3_aa: CASSQVGGDGELFF
cdr3_nt: TGTGCCAGCAGCCAAGTCGGGGGTGACGGGGAGCTGTTTTTT

d_call: -
v_call: TRBV2
clone_size: -
j_call: TRBJ2-5
cdr3_aa: CASSVSEETQYF
cdr3_nt: TGTGCCAGCAGTGTCTCAGAAGAGACCCAGTACTTC

d_call: -
v_call: TRBV19
clone_size: -
j_call: TRBJ2-7
cdr3_aa: CASSIGDSSEQYF
cdr3_nt: TGTGCCAGTAGTATAGGGGACTCCTCCGAGCAGTACTTC

d_call: -
v_call: TRBV19
clone_size: few
j_call: TRBJ1-2
cdr3_aa: CASNKNNYGYTF
cdr3_nt: TGTGCCAGCAACAAGAATAACTATGGCTACACCTTC

d_call: -
v_call: TRBV6-1
clone_size: -
j_call: TRBJ2-5
cdr3_aa: CASSEALVLQETQYF
cdr3_nt: TGTGCCAGCAGTGAAGCGCTGGTACTCCAAGAGACCCAGTACTTC

d_call: -
v_call: TRBV7-3
clone_size: few
j_call: TRBJ2-2
cdr3_aa: CASSLTPSVFGELFF
cdr3_nt: TGTGCCAGCAGCTTAACGCCTAGCGTCTTCGGGGAGCTGTTTTTT

d_call: -
v_call: TRBV24-1
clone_size: -
j_call: TRBJ2-3
cdr3_aa: CATSDYRGTDTQYF
cdr3_nt: TGTGCCACCAGTGACTACAGGGGCACAGATACGCAGTATTTT

d_call: -
v_call: TRBV4-1
clone_size: -
j_call: TRBJ1-2
cdr3_aa: CASSQGPLLTYGYTF
cdr3_nt: TGCGCCAGCAGCCAAGGCCCCCTTCTCACTTATGGCTACACCTTC

d_call: TRBD2
v_call: TRBV10-3
clone_size: -
j_call: TRBJ2-1
cdr3_aa: CAISESTGGSSYNEQFF
cdr3_nt: TGTGCCATCAGTGAGTCAACGGGGGGAAGCTCCTACAATGAGCAGTTCTTC

d_call: -
v_call: TRBV24-1
clone_size: -
j_call: TRBJ2-1
cdr3_aa: CATSGALYNEQFF
cdr3_nt: TGTGCCACCAGTGGAGCCCTGTACAATGAGCAGTTCTTC

d_call: -
v_call: TRBV24-1
clone_size: -
j_call: TRBJ2-3
cdr3_aa: CATSDAGTDTQYF
cdr3_nt: TGTGCCACCAGTGACGCGGGCACAGATACGCAGTATTTT

d_call: -
v_call: TRBV24-1
clone_size: -
j_call: TRBJ2-5
cdr3_aa: CATSPTRQETQYF
cdr3_nt: TGTGCCACCAGTCCGACTAGGCAAGAGACCCAGTACTTC

d_call: TRBD1
v_call: TRBV6-6
clone_size: -
j_call: TRBJ1-5
cdr3_aa: CASSGSGTGGWSNQPQHF
cdr3_nt: TGTGCCAGCAGTGGATCCGGGACAGGGGGATGGAGCAATCAGCCCCAGCATTTT

d_call: -
v_call: TRBV7-2
clone_size: -
j_call: TRBJ2-7
cdr3_aa: CASSLQGYEQYF
cdr3_nt: TGTGCCAGCAGCCTCCAGGGTTACGAGCAGTACTTC

d_call: -
v_call: TRBV4-1
clone_size: -
j_call: TRBJ2-7
cdr3_aa: CASSQDASYEQYF
cdr3_nt: TGCGCCAGCAGCCAAGATGCGAGCTACGAGCAGTACTTC

d_call: TRBD1
v_call: TRBV14
clone_size: -
j_call: TRBJ2-7
cdr3_aa: CASSLRQGPTYEQYF
cdr3_nt: TGTGCCAGCAGCCTTAGACAGGGGCCGACCTACGAGCAGTACTTC

d_call: TRBD1
v_call: TRBV13
clone_size: -
j_call: TRBJ2-3
cdr3_aa: CASSGQGSTDTQYF
cdr3_nt: TGTGCCAGCAGCGGACAGGGATCCACAGATACGCAGTATTTT

d_call: -
v_call: TRBV19
clone_size: once
j_call: TRBJ2-2
cdr3_aa: CASSIGGAENTGELFF
cdr3_nt: TGTGCCAGTAGTATTGGGGGGGCGGAGAACACCGGGGAGCTGTTTTTT

d_call: TRBD2
v_call: TRBV19
clone_size: -
j_call: TRBJ2-1
cdr3_aa: CASSPQEIAGGTLRFF
cdr3_nt: TGTGCCAGTAGTCCCCAGGAGATAGCGGGGGGGACCTTGAGGTTCTTC

d_call: TRBD1
v_call: TRBV12-3/TRBV12-4
clone_size: -
j_call: TRBJ1-1
cdr3_aa: CASRTGVAEAFF
cdr3_nt: TGTGCCAGCAGGACAGGGGTCGCTGAAGCTTTCTTT

d_call: -
v_call: TRBV14
clone_size: once
j_call: TRBJ2-7
cdr3_aa: CASSQGSDEQYF
cdr3_nt: TGTGCCAGCAGCCAAGGTTCGGACGAGCAGTACTTC

d_call: TRBD1
v_call: TRBV11-2
clone_size: -
j_call: TRBJ1-5
cdr3_aa: CASRDRDQPQHF
cdr3_nt: TGTGCCAGCAGGGACAGGGATCAGCCCCAGCATTTT

d_call: -
v_call: TRBV11-3
clone_size: -
j_call: TRBJ2-7
cdr3_aa: CASSYYYEQYF
cdr3_nt: TGTGCCAGCAGTTATTACTACGAGCAGTACTTC

d_call: TRBD1
v_call: TRBV12-5
clone_size: -
j_call: TRBJ2-3
cdr3_aa: CASGLIKTGDASTDTQYF
cdr3_nt: TGTGCTAGTGGTTTGATAAAAACAGGGGACGCTAGCACAGATACGCAGTATTTT

d_call: -
v_call: TRBV5-4
clone_size: -
j_call: TRBJ2-7
cdr3_aa: CASSFPGTPYEQYF
cdr3_nt: TGTGCCAGCAGCTTCCCGGGAACCCCCTACGAGCAGTACTTC

d_call: TRBD2
v_call: TRBV7-8
clone_size: -
j_call: TRBJ2-1
cdr3_aa: CASSHTSGGYNEQFF
cdr3_nt: TGTGCCAGCAGCCACACCAGCGGGGGTTACAATGAGCAGTTCTTC

d_call: -
v_call: TRBV19
clone_size: -
j_call: TRBJ1-2
cdr3_aa: CASSTLTTSFYGYTF
cdr3_nt: TGTGCCAGTAGTACCCTGACAACCTCCTTCTATGGCTACACCTTC

d_call: -
v_call: TRBV2
clone_size: -
j_call: TRBJ2-1
cdr3_aa: CASTEQLSSYNEQFF
cdr3_nt: TGTGCCAGCACTGAGCAGTTAAGCTCCTACAATGAGCAGTTCTTC

d_call: -
v_call: TRBV4-1
clone_size: -
j_call: TRBJ1-5
cdr3_aa: CPPSQLQGAHNQPQHF
cdr3_nt: TGCCCCCCCAGCCAACTCCAGGGTGCCCACAATCAGCCCCAGCATTTT

d_call: -
v_call: TRBV19
clone_size: -
j_call: TRBJ2-2
cdr3_aa: CASKPSLGNTGELFF
cdr3_nt: TGTGCCAGTAAACCTAGTCTAGGGAACACCGGGGAGCTGTTTTTT

d_call: -
v_call: TRBV11-3
clone_size: -
j_call: TRBJ1-1
cdr3_aa: CASSLGQADEAFF
cdr3_nt: TGTGCCAGCAGCTTAGGGCAGGCTGATGAAGCTTTCTTT

d_call: -
v_call: TRBV28
clone_size: -
j_call: TRBJ1-5
cdr3_aa: CASSLGQIHF
cdr3_nt: TGTGCCAGCAGTTTAGGTCAGATACATTTT

d_call: -
v_call: TRBV7-9
clone_size: -
j_call: TRBJ2-2
cdr3_aa: CASSFGGENTGELFF
cdr3_nt: TGTGCCAGCAGTTTCGGAGGGGAGAACACCGGGGAGCTGTTTTTT

d_call: TRBD1
v_call: TRBV2
clone_size: -
j_call: TRBJ2-5
cdr3_aa: CASTRTGDRGWETQYF
cdr3_nt: TGTGCCAGCACAAGAACGGGGGACAGGGGATGGGAGACCCAGTACTTC

d_call: -
v_call: TRBV9
clone_size: -
j_call: TRBJ1-3
cdr3_aa: CASSPRAPGNTIYF
cdr3_nt: TGTGCCAGCAGCCCCCGGGCTCCGGGGAACACCATATATTTT